This entry concerns a single TCR beta chain. This specimen belongs to a study of technical replicates of blood from a few donors. The germline V gene encodes CDR1 MNHEY and CDR2 SVGAGI. The CDR3 loop spans 14 amino acids. Losses at the gene ends were 7 bases for V and 1 base for J; bases not matched to a gene: 2. TCRdb keeps only in-frame clones here, not all; method: immunoSEQ multiplex PCR. The profile shows around 97,000 clones, about 96% of them singletons. The receptor was derived from a human donor in good health. The specimen was T cells isolated from PBMCs. This chain connects TRBV6-5 to TRBJ1-4; 8 bases map to TRBD1. The DNA for the CDR3 is TGTGCCAGCAATGACAGGGGAACTAATGAAAAACTGTTTTTT. Amino acid sequence: CASNDRGTNEKLFF.